This T cell receptor beta chain was found in a study of cytomegalovirus exposure and HLA in healthy donors. About the research overall: Caucasian-associated ancestry cluster membership applied to approximately 80% of approximately 400 genotyped donors.

Between the trimmed V and J ends, which lost 0 bases and 3 bases, there was a span of 7 bases. The germline V gene has CDR1 SGHRS and CDR2 YFSETQ. This CDR3 is 14 amino acids long. Study-level findings and limits: Around 160 TCR beta chains were listed as cytomegalovirus-associated.

Details on this clone: Its antigen is undetermined.

It was with 60 Vbeta and 13 Jbeta primers that the PCR ran. The data were produced by immunoSEQ multiplex PCR, yet TCRdb's version contains in-frame clones alone and is incomplete. This sample yields more than 90,000 clones, of which under 85% are seen a single time; less than 3.5% belongs to the top ten. The chain joins TRBV5-1 to TRBJ1-5; D unclear. The specimen was PBMCs. The origin of this receptor is a woman in her 40s in good health and CMV-seronegative. In nucleotides, the CDR3 is TGCGCCAGCAGCTTGGGTCCAGACAATCAGCCCCAGCATTTT. This gives the protein CASSLGPDNQPQHF. Supplemented by reference TRBV5-1 and TRBJ1-5, the full variable domain reads KAGVTQTPRYLIKTRGQQVTLSCSPISGHRSVSWYQQTPGQGLQFLFEYFSETQRNKGNFPGRFSGRQFSNSRSEMNVSTLELGDSALYLCASSLGPDNQPQHFGDGTRLSIL.